The source of this TCR beta chain is a study of T-cell memory formation after mild COVID-19. After 5'RACE with constant-segment primers, TCR alpha and TCR beta cDNA libraries carrying sample barcodes and UMIs were obtained. Via MiXCR, TCRdb re-called the 5' RACE reads, giving one row per CDR3 protein. This sample has almost 250,000 distinct CDR3 sequences, with 15% to 17% found just once. The CDR3 has 15 amino acids. With 2 bases removed from V and 0 bases from J, the gap between germline ends came to 12 bases. Per the germline V gene, CDR1 is SGHKS and CDR2 is YYEKEE (reference sequence). Whole-study findings and limits: In second-wave clones peaking day 37, SARS-CoV-2 specificity remained unconfirmed.

This clonotype was detected only a few times. Its antigen is currently unknown. The sample comprised PBMCs or a T cell subset sorted from them (not recorded which). The rearrangement uses TRBV5-5 and TRBJ2-7; the D call may be TRBD1 or TRBD2 (6 bases each). The source of this sequence is an adult woman who had mild COVID-19 (a few samples of this study predate the infection). Cell type and time point are not known. Here the CDR3 DNA reads TGTGCCAGCAGCTTCGGAGGGGGAGGCTCCTACGAGCAGTACTTC. It encodes CASSFGGGGSYEQYF.